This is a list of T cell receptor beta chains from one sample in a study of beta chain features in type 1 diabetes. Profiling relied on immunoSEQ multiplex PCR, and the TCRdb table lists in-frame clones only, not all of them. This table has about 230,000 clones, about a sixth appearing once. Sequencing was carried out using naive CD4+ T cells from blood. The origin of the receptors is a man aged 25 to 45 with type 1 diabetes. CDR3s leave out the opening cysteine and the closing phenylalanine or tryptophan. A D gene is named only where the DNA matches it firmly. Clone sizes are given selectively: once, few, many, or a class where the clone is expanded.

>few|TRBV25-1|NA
ASNGQGPYGYT
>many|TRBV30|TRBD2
AWSLGTSGPAKNIQY
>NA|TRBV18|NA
ASSPSSSTEQF
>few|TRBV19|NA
ASSINYEQF
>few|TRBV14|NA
ASSQDPTGSGEQY
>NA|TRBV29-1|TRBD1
SGGQGAGTEAF
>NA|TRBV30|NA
ARGITGELF
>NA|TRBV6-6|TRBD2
ASSNPSGRAADTQY
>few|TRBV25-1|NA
ASSESQIYSYEQY
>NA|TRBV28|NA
ASSLQGSSYEQY
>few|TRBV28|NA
ASSLSVIYEQY
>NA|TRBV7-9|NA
ASSPRGGQVRTTDTQY
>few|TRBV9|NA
ASSVTGGWADTQY
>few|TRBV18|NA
ASSPPSNTEAF
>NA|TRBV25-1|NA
ASAPTVRFSYEQY
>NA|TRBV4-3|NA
ASSQADTSNYGYT
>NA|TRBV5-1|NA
ASSLARQSSYEQY
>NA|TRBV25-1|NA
ASSEGYQPQH
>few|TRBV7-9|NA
ASTRALAYDYGYT
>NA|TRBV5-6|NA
ASSFAGYEQF
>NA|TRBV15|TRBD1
ATSRTGTGPYEQY
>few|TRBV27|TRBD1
ASSSAGQGGGEQY
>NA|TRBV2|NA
ASGAQDVRLEKLF
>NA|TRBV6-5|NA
ASSSQGRTLYEQY
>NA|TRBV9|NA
ASSIPPNQGYADSYEQY
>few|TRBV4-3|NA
ASSLSRRAGVETQY
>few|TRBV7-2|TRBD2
ASSLGLAGGRQETQY
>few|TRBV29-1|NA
SEKSAINEQF
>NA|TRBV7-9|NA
ASSLGWELNEQF
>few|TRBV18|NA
ASSPPSSETQY
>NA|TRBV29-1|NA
SVDAQGPTDTQY
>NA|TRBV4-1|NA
ASSQADRGWYEQY